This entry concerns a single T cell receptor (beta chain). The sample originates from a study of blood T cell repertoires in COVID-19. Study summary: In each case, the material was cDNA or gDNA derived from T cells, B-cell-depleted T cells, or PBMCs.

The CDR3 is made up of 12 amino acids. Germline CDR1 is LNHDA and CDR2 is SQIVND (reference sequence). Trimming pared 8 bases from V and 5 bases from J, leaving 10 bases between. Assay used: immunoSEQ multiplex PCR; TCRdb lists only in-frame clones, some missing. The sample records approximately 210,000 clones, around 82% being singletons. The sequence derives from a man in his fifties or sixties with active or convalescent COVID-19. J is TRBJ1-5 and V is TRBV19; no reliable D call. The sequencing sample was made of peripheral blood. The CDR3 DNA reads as TGTGCCAGTCAACCGGCGGATCAGCCCCAGCATTTT. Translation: CASQPADQPQHF.